This T cell receptor beta chain was profiled in a study of T cell responses to AZD1222 COVID-19 vaccine. Study-level information: Second-dose intervals near 4 or 12 weeks were combined.

Libraries were prepared by immunoSEQ multiplex PCR; TCRdb keeps only in-frame clonotypes and omits some of them. The data contain 120,000 or so clones, 75% to 90% of them singletons. About this clone: Its target is not known.

Notes on the study in general: Spike-specific TCRs gained breadth and depth after people received two AZD1222 doses. Donors in the cohort were predominantly white British and more often female, and clonal diversity was possibly underestimated.

The sequence was collected from an adult in good health. The sample was peripheral blood, taken on day 0 of AZD1222 vaccination.

The CDR3 reads CAISESTGGGNSPLHF. The CDR3 region has the DNA TGTGCCATCAGTGAGTCGACTGGGGGAGGCAATTCACCCCTCCACTTT. The V gene is TRBV10-3, the J gene TRBJ1-6, with a possible D match to TRBD1 (5 bases). CDR3 size: 16 residues. Trimming took 0 bases from V and 7 from J, leaving 13 bases between them. Germline assignment: CDR1 ENHRY and CDR2 SYGVKD.